The entry below describes one T cell receptor (beta chain). TCRdb's copy holds only in-frame clones and misses some; the assay was immunoSEQ multiplex PCR. Altogether about 660,000 clones are present, more than 75% being singletons, with the ten largest covering over 0.008%. This specimen comes from a study of shared T cell receptors in the human thymus. Per germline, CDR1 LNHDA and CDR2 SQIVND (reference sequence). Trimming took 1 base from V and 2 from J, leaving 7 bases between them. The CDR3 length is 14 residues. Separately, the same data were catalogued under a study of human thymus T cells. That source notes: Obtained as resections during corrective heart surgery, the thymus tissue was then studied.

The source is a boy under three years old with a congenital heart defect. V usage is TRBV19 and J usage is TRBJ2-3, with D unclear. What was sequenced was thymocytes. This chain's CDR3 is CASSIVGPTDTQYF. CDR3 nucleotide sequence: TGTGCCAGTAGTATAGTTGGCCCCACAGATACGCAGTATTTT.